The 21 T cell receptor beta chains presented below share a single source sample, sequenced in a study of T cells in women clearing cervical HPV infection. Sequencing was performed with immunoSEQ multiplex PCR; in TCRdb, only in-frame clones are kept and a portion is missing. This table holds about 29,000 clones. Material: blood buffy coat. The receptors derive from a woman aged 18 to 75 with a cervical HPV16 infection that either progressed to CIN3+ or cleared (not recorded which).

The CDR3 loop is CASSSGALNTEAFF. The part of the CDR3 DNA that was read is TGTGCCAGCAGCTCAGGGGCCCTGAACACTGAA. V and J are TRBV5-6 and TRBJ1-1; a possible D gene is TRBD1 (6 bases). From the germline J gene comes the end of the CDR3, since the read stops 3 residues before it. The germline gives CDR1 SGHDT, CDR2 YYEEEE. This CDR3 is 14 amino acids long. Trimming removed 3 bases from V and 0 bases from J, with 9 bases in between.

About this clone itself: Read data end 3 residues before the CDR3 end; the end is taken from the germline J gene. This chain connects TRBV5-1 to TRBJ1-6; tentatively, D is TRBD1 (6 bases). The germline CDR1 and CDR2 sequences are SGHRS and YFSETQ. The germline V and J ends were trimmed by 1 base and 0 bases, with 8 bases remaining between them. The CDR3 sequence is 16 residues long. The sequenced part of the CDR3 DNA is TGCGCCAGCAGCTTGAGGGGGAGCTCCTATAATTCACCC. Its protein is CASSLRGSSYNSP. The whole CDR3 reads CASSLRGSSYNSPLHF.

With respect to this clone: The sequenced fragment ends 3 residues before the CDR3 boundary, so the rest is inferred from the germline J gene. The V and J genes are TRBV7-2 and TRBJ2-5; D perhaps matches TRBD2 (6 bases). V gave up 3 bases and J gave up 2 bases, with 10 bases separating them. The CDR3 is 14 residues long. CDR1 SGHTA and CDR2 FQGNSA come from the germline V gene. This CDR3 reads CASSFYSGQETQYF. The sequenced part of the CDR3 DNA is TGTGCCAGCAGCTTCTATAGCGGACAAGAGACC. The full variable domain, with the rest looked up from reference TRBV7-2 and TRBJ2-5, is GAGVSQSPSNKVTEKGKDVELRCDPISGHTALYWYRQSLGQGLEFLIYFQGNSAPDKSGLPSDRFSAERTGGSVSTLTIQRTQQEDSAVYLCASSFYSGQETQYFGPGTRLLVL.

A remark on this clone: From the germline J gene comes the end of the CDR3, since the read stops 3 residues before it. This sequence joins TRBV20-1 and TRBJ1-3; 7 nucleotides match TRBD1. This CDR3 is built from 16 residues. V lost 5 bases, J lost 1 base, and 11 bases stayed unmatched. The germline V gene encodes CDR1 DFQATT and CDR2 SNEGSKA (reference sequence). The CDR3 sequence is CSALEPRGLSGNTIYF. The CDR3 DNA, read in part, is TGCAGTGCTCTTGAGCCGAGGGGGCTATCTGGAAACACC.

In regard to this clone: The CDR3 extends 3 residues past the end of the read, so its final part is completed from the germline J gene. This chain joins TRBV5-1 and TRBJ2-1; TRBD1 matches at 8 bases. CDR1 and CDR2 (germline): SGHRS, YFSETQ. V lost 0 bases to trimming and J lost 7 bases; unmatched junction nucleotides: 9. The CDR3 spans 16 residues. The sequenced CDR3 bases are TGCGCCAGCAGCTTGGGGGCCCGGACAGGGTATAATGAG. Translated, it gives CASSLGARTGYNE. From start to end, the CDR3 is CASSLGARTGYNEQFF.

The sequenced CDR3 bases are TGTGCCAGCAGTATAGCGGGAGTTGAG. This sequence encodes CASSIAGVE. The entire CDR3 sequence reads CASSIAGVEQFF. The chain uses TRBV27 and TRBJ2-1; 9 positions match TRBD2. Coverage ceases 3 residues before the CDR3 finishes, and the germline J gene fills in the end. V trimming: 5 bases; J trimming: 9 bases; junction bases outside the gene matches: 2. The CDR3 length is 12 residues. Per germline, CDR1 MNHEY and CDR2 SMNVEV (reference sequence).

A word on this clone: Coverage ceases 3 residues before the CDR3 finishes, and the germline J gene fills in the end. The rearrangement joins TRBV4-1 to TRBJ2-5; 12 positions match TRBD2. This CDR3 region has 15 residues. Germline V CDR1 and CDR2: MGHRA, YSYEKL. With V trimmed by 6 bases and J by 5 bases, 7 bases remained unmatched. CDR3 residues: CASRPLAGGGETQYF. The part of the CDR3 DNA that was read is TGCGCCAGCAGACCTCTAGCGGGAGGGGGCGAGACC.

Worth noting for this clone: Read sequence stops 3 residues before the CDR3 end, and the germline J gene provides the missing end. This rearrangement joins TRBV5-4 to TRBJ1-2; the match to TRBD1 covers 7 bases. The germline V gene has CDR1 SGHNT and CDR2 YYREEE (reference sequence). The CDR3 covers 13 residues. With V trimmed by 4 bases and J by 7 bases, 7 bases remained unmatched. Partial CDR3 DNA: TGTGCCAGCAGCCTAAAGCGACAGGGTGGC. Translation gives CASSLKRQGG. The full-length CDR3 reads as CASSLKRQGGYTF. The entire variable domain, with the rest obtained from reference TRBV5-4 and TRBJ1-2, is as follows: ETGVTQSPTHLIKTRGQQVTLRCSSQSGHNTVSWYQQALGQGPQFIFQYYREEENGRGNFPPRFSGLQFPNYSSELNVNALELDDSALYLCASSLKRQGGYTFGSGTRLTVV.

On this clone itself: The CDR3 end is not reached by the read, which stops 3 residues before it; the germline J gene fills it in. The chain has TRBV5-1 and TRBJ2-3; D not resolved. CDR3 length: 14 amino acids. Germline-derived CDR1 and CDR2 are SGHRS and YFSETQ. V gave up 0 bases and J gave up 1 base, with 6 bases separating them. The sequenced CDR3 bases are TGCGCCAGCAGCTTGGATACACGCACAGATACG. Protein: CASSLDTRTDT. The CDR3 as a whole reads CASSLDTRTDTQYF.

On this clone itself: The CDR3 end lies 3 residues beyond the end of the read and is filled in from the germline J gene. The chain is built from TRBV19 and TRBJ2-3; 12 nucleotides align to TRBD2. This CDR3 region has 16 residues. The V segment lost 5 bases and the J segment 4 bases; nucleotides outside the gene matches: 7. Germline-derived CDR1 and CDR2 are LNHDA and SQIVND (reference sequence). The CDR3 region is CASSDSSGGAPDTQYF. Partial CDR3 DNA: TGTGCCAGTAGTGACTCTAGCGGGGGGGCCCCAGATACG.

About this clone: The read falls 3 residues short of the CDR3 end, and the missing part is taken from the germline J gene. This sequence joins TRBV19 and TRBJ2-7; TRBD1 agrees at 10 bases. CDR1 is LNHDA, CDR2 SQIVND, per germline (reference sequence). The CDR3 has 16 residues. The V gene end was trimmed by 3 bases and the J gene end by 5 bases; junction bases not matched to a gene: 10. The CDR3 bases that were read are TGTGCCAGTAGTATCGGCCGGACAGGGGGTACCCACGAG. It yields the protein CASSIGRTGGTHE. The entire CDR3 protein is CASSIGRTGGTHEQYF.

As to this clone: The missing CDR3 end, 3 residues past where the read stops, is filled in from the germline J gene. The rearrangement joins TRBV6-1 to TRBJ2-5, with TRBD1 identical over 8 bases. The CDR3 spans 16 residues. V was pared by 0 bases and J by 5 bases, with 8 bases of the junction left unmatched. Germline-derived CDR1 and CDR2 are MNHNS and SASEGT. The DNA read from the CDR3 is TGTGCCAGCAGTGAAGCCACGACAGGGGTTCGGGAGACC. It encodes CASSEATTGVRET. The full-length CDR3 reads as CASSEATTGVRETQYF.

Turning to this clone: The read gets to within 3 residues of the CDR3 end, and the germline J gene fills in the rest. V usage is TRBV11-2 and J usage is TRBJ2-7, with 8 positions matching TRBD1. V was pared by 2 bases and J by 0 bases, with 3 bases of the junction left unmatched. Germline V CDR1 and CDR2: SGHAT, FQNNGV. The CDR3 covers 15 residues. CDR3 DNA (partial): TGTGCCAGCAGCTTACAGGGGGCAACCTCCTACGAG. It is translated as CASSLQGATSYE. The full CDR3 reads CASSLQGATSYEQYF.

To note about this clone: The CDR3 end lies 3 residues beyond the end of the read and is filled in from the germline J gene. The V gene is TRBV30, the J gene TRBJ1-1; 8 positions agree with TRBD1. Looked up from germline, CDR1 is GTSNPN and CDR2 is SVGIG (reference sequence). The length of the CDR3 is 15 residues. J gave up 1 base and V 2 bases, and 6 bases lay outside the gene matches. The sequenced CDR3 bases are TGTGCCTGGAGTTCAGGGGGCACGGCGAACACTGAA. Protein product: CAWSSGGTANTE. The whole CDR3 is CAWSSGGTANTEAFF.

Turning to this clone: From the germline J gene comes the end of the CDR3, since the read stops 3 residues before it. The chain recombines TRBV6-2 or TRBV6-3 with TRBJ1-1; TRBD1 agrees at 9 bases. V was clipped by 2 bases and J by 4 bases; unmatched bases: 2. Germline CDR1 and CDR2: MNHEY and SVGEGT. CDR3 length equals 14 residues. The CDR3 region is CASSYGQGFTEAFF. The part of the CDR3 DNA that was read is TGTGCCAGCAGTTACGGACAGGGGTTCACTGAA.

Of note for this clone: The CDR3 end is not reached by the read, which stops 3 residues before it; the germline J gene fills it in. The chain carries TRBV7-2 and TRBJ1-2, with 8 bases identical to TRBD1. V gave up 3 bases and J gave up 6 bases; unmatched junction bases: 3. The CDR3 runs to 13 residues. CDR1 is SGHTA and CDR2 is FQGNSA in the germline V gene. The CDR3 bases that were read are TGTGCCAGCAGCTTGGACAGGGTTGATGGC. Translation gives CASSLDRVDG. The entire CDR3 protein is CASSLDRVDGYTF. Full variable domain (rest looked up from reference TRBV7-2 and TRBJ1-2): GAGVSQSPSNKVTEKGKDVELRCDPISGHTALYWYRQSLGQGLEFLIYFQGNSAPDKSGLPSDRFSAERTGGSVSTLTIQRTQQEDSAVYLCASSLDRVDGYTFGSGTRLTVV.

With respect to this clone: The missing CDR3 end, 3 residues past where the read stops, is filled in from the germline J gene. The V and J genes are TRBV2 and TRBJ2-5; 10 nucleotides agree with TRBD2. V gave up 4 bases and J gave up 5 bases; unmatched junction bases: 13. CDR3 size: 17 residues. CDR1 and CDR2 from the germline V gene are SNHLY and FYNNEI. CDR3: CASSGGFSGGFSETQYF. The covered CDR3 bases are TGTGCCAGCAGTGGAGGTTTTAGCGGGGGGTTCTCCGAGACC.

In the case of this clone: The read finishes 3 residues shy of the CDR3 end, and the germline J gene is used to complete it. The rearrangement uses TRBV10-2 and TRBJ2-1; 10 bases are shared with TRBD2. J lost 9 bases, V lost 3 bases, and 8 bases had no gene match. Germline loops: CDR1 WSHSY, CDR2 SAAADI. The CDR3 runs 15 residues. The sequenced CDR3 bases are TGCGCCAGCAGTGATCATCCTAGCGGGAGTAGTGAG. It translates to CASSDHPSGSSE. The whole CDR3 region reads CASSDHPSGSSEQFF.

Partial CDR3 DNA: TGTGCCAGCAGGCGACTAGCGGGGGACAATGAG. Amino acid sequence: CASRRLAGDNE. The full-length CDR3 reads as CASRRLAGDNEQFF. The V gene is TRBV7-9, the J gene TRBJ2-1; 12 bases map to TRBD2. Coverage ceases 3 residues before the CDR3 finishes, and the germline J gene fills in the end. Unmatched junction bases numbered 2, after V lost 6 bases and J lost 5 bases. Germline CDR1 reads SEHNR; CDR2 reads FQNEAQ (reference sequence). The CDR3 runs to 14 residues.

Turning to this clone: The read ends 3 residues early relative to the CDR3; the germline J gene fills the gap. The V and J genes are TRBV7-8 and TRBJ2-5, with 7 bases that match TRBD2. The V segment lost 5 bases and the J segment 5 bases; nucleotides outside the gene matches: 5. Germline V gene sequence: CDR1 SGHVS, CDR2 FQNEAQ. This CDR3 comprises 13 residues. The DNA read from the CDR3 is TGTGCCAGCAGCGGAACGACTAGCGAGACC. This sequence encodes CASSGTTSET. The full CDR3 is CASSGTTSETQYF.

About this clone: Sequencing ends 3 residues short of the CDR3 end; the germline J gene provides the rest. The chain recombines TRBV29-1 with TRBJ2-1; 8 bases agree with TRBD2. J lost 8 bases, V lost 2 bases, and 8 bases had no gene match. Germline V lookup: CDR1 SQVTM, CDR2 ANQGSEA. The CDR3 contains 14 residues. CDR3 bases read: TGCAGCGTTGAAAGGGGCGGGGGGTTCGATGAG. Amino acid sequence: CSVERGGGFDE. Given in full, the CDR3 is CSVERGGGFDEQFF.